Below, 30 T cell receptor beta chains from the same sample are listed, as sequenced in a study of T cell clonality in common variable immunodeficiency. TCRdb's copy holds only in-frame clones and misses some; the assay was immunoSEQ multiplex PCR. The record shows approximately 81,000 clones for this sample, with no singletons present. The sequenced material came from peripheral blood mononuclear cells. These receptors were taken from a person aged 18 to 70 in good health.

This clone was counted at least ten times. One junction end does not reproduce the germline sequence, and a read error may be involved. The CDR3 extends 3 residues past the end of the read, so its final part is completed from the germline J gene. The chain employs TRBV7-7 and TRBJ2-7; 8 bases are shared with TRBD1. The germline CDR1 and CDR2 sequences are SSHAT and FNYEAQ (reference sequence). The CDR3 is 13 amino acids. CDR3 loop: CASSPDRGAEQYF. CDR3 DNA, as far as it was read: TGTGCTAGCAGCCCAGACAGGGGAGCCGAG.

This clone was detected many times. From the germline J gene comes the end of the CDR3, since the read stops 3 residues before it. The rearrangement uses TRBV28 and TRBJ2-5, with D maybe TRBD1 (6 bases). The CDR3 is 13 amino acids. Looked up from germline, CDR1 is MDHEN and CDR2 is SYDVKM. V was clipped by 7 bases and J by 2 bases, with 11 bases between them. Incomplete CDR3 DNA: TGTGCCAGCATGGGGGCTCTGCAAGAGACC. Residues: CASMGALQET. The entire CDR3 is CASMGALQETQYF.

This clone was counted many times. The read halts 3 residues ahead of the CDR3 end, with the missing end drawn from the germline J gene. The chain employs TRBV20-1 and TRBJ2-5; perhaps TRBD1 as D (5 bases). Trimming left V 1 base short and J 4 bases short, with 19 bases between. The CDR3 loop spans 16 amino acids. Germline V CDR1 and CDR2: DFQATT, SNEGSKA (reference sequence). The CDR3 bases that were read are TGCAGTGCTAGAGCCCTTTGGGGCGAATCCGGAGAGACC. It specifies CSARALWGESGET. In full, the CDR3 reads CSARALWGESGETQYF.

This clone occurred many times. The sequenced CDR3 bases are TGCGCCAGCAGCTTCGGTGACAGCATGAACACTGAA. It encodes CASSFGDSMNTE. The entire CDR3 is CASSFGDSMNTEAFF. The chain uses TRBV5-1 and TRBJ1-1; D may be TRBD1 (5 bases). The CDR3 end is not reached by the read, which stops 3 residues before it; the germline J gene fills it in. CDR1 is SGHRS and CDR2 is YFSETQ in the germline V gene. The CDR3 length is 15 residues. Trimming took off 2 bases at V and 0 bases at J, with 11 bases between the two ends.

This clone has a count of ten or more. The read terminates 3 residues ahead of where the CDR3 ends, so the germline J gene completes it. This rearrangement joins TRBV29-1 to TRBJ2-7; a weak D match, TRBD1 (6 bases). V lost 5 bases and J 2 bases, leaving 13 bases between the germline ends. The CDR3 loop spans 13 amino acids. The germline V gene has CDR1 SQVTM and CDR2 ANQGSEA. The DNA read from the CDR3 is TGCAGCGTTTCCCGGACAGAAGCCTACGAG. Its translation is CSVSRTEAYE. The whole CDR3 sequence reads CSVSRTEAYEQYF.

Ten or more counts support this clone. The sequenced fragment ends 3 residues before the CDR3 boundary, so the rest is inferred from the germline J gene. This chain joins TRBV12-5 and TRBJ2-3; 7 bases line up with TRBD2. The CDR3 covers 15 residues. The trim removed 6 bases at V and 3 bases at J, leaving 9 bases unmatched. Germline V gene sequence: CDR1 LGHNT, CDR2 FRNRAP. The CDR3 bases that were read are TGTGCTAGTGGCCCGTGGGCTAGCGGAACAGATACG. It is translated as CASGPWASGTDT. The full-length CDR3 reads as CASGPWASGTDTQYF.

Many counts were recorded for this clone. The missing CDR3 end, 3 residues past where the read stops, is filled in from the germline J gene. The chain uses TRBV28 and TRBJ1-1; D call uncertain. V was clipped by 5 bases and J by 3 bases, with 4 bases between them. This CDR3 has 11 amino acids. Per germline, CDR1 MDHEN and CDR2 SYDVKM. CDR3 bases read: TGTGCCAGCAGTGTCGACACTGAA. Its translation is CASSVDTE. The entire CDR3 sequence reads CASSVDTEAFF.

This clone was counted ten times or more. From the germline J gene comes the end of the CDR3, since the read stops 3 residues before it. The chain links TRBV5-4 to TRBJ2-2; no reliable D call. The length of the CDR3 is 14 residues. Deletions cut 3 bases from V and 8 bases from J, with 14 bases between. Germline values: CDR1 SGHNT, CDR2 YYREEE (reference sequence). CDR3 DNA (partial): TGTGCCAGCAGCTCCAAAAGGTTGTCGGGGGAG. Translating gives CASSSKRLSGE. The full CDR3 reads CASSSKRLSGELFF.

The table lists this clone with many counts. CDR3 DNA, as far as it was read: TGCAGTGCTAGCCGTCTTCAGGGTGACTACGAG. Its protein product is CSASRLQGDYE. The full CDR3 is CSASRLQGDYEQYF. This chain joins TRBV20-1 and TRBJ2-7; TRBD1 might be the D (5 bases). The CDR3 is cut off 3 residues early in the read; its end comes from the germline J gene. CDR1 and CDR2 (germline): DFQATT, SNEGSKA (reference sequence). The V end lost 3 bases, the J end lost 3 bases, and 15 bases lay between the germline ends. The CDR3 length is 14 residues.

This clone was seen repeatedly, ten times or more. The observed sequence ends 3 residues before the CDR3 terminus, with the missing tail filled in from the germline J gene. The chain combines TRBV7-9 with TRBJ2-7, with D perhaps TRBD2 (6 bases). This CDR3 has 14 residues. Per the germline V gene, CDR1 is SEHNR and CDR2 is FQNEAQ (reference sequence). Trimming left V 4 bases short and J 4 bases short, with 14 bases between. The sequenced part of the CDR3 DNA is TGTGCCAGCAGCTCGCCGGGACGGGGGTACGAG. Translated: CASSSPGRGYE. The CDR3, in full, reads CASSSPGRGYEQYF.

This clone was seen ten or more times. The CDR3 end is not reached by the read, which stops 3 residues before it; the germline J gene fills it in. The rearrangement links TRBV6-1 to TRBJ2-2; the match to TRBD2 covers 14 bases. The CDR3 consists of 15 residues. The V segment lost 4 bases and the J segment 6 bases; nucleotides outside the gene matches: 1. Germline V lookup: CDR1 MNHNS, CDR2 SASEGT. CDR3 sequence reads: CASSGLAGGPGELFF. CDR3 DNA, as far as it was read: TGTGCCAGCAGTGGACTAGCGGGAGGGCCCGGGGAG.

This clone was seen many times. The sequenced fragment ends 3 residues before the CDR3 boundary, so the rest is inferred from the germline J gene. The V and J genes are TRBV11-2 and TRBJ2-5, with no clear D. Germline loops: CDR1 SGHAT, CDR2 FQNNGV. V was clipped by 4 bases and J by 4 bases, with 7 bases between them. The CDR3 covers 12 residues. CDR3 protein: CASSSVSETQYF. The CDR3 DNA, read in part, is TGTGCCAGCAGCTCCGTTTCAGAGACC. Full variable domain (outside the CDR3, taken from reference TRBV11-2 and TRBJ2-5): EAGVAQSPRYKIIEKRQSVAFWCNPISGHATLYWYQQILGQGPKLLIQFQNNGVVDDSQLPKDRFSAERLKGVDSTLKIQPAKLEDSAVYLCASSSVSETQYFGPGTRLLVL.

This clone has a count of ten or more. The observed sequence ends 3 residues before the CDR3 terminus, with the missing tail filled in from the germline J gene. The V gene is TRBV20-1, the J gene TRBJ2-1; possible D gene TRBD2, 6 bases. CDR1 is DFQATT, CDR2 SNEGSKA, per germline (reference sequence). The V end lost 5 bases, the J end lost 9 bases, and 23 bases lay between the germline ends. This CDR3 region has 15 residues. This chain's CDR3 is CSALNRDSFRGEQFF. The covered CDR3 bases are TGCAGTGCTTTAAACCGGGACTCATTTCGGGGTGAG.

This clone turned up a few times. The read terminates 3 residues before the CDR3 end, so the remaining end is supplied by the germline J gene. The chain uses TRBV6-2 or TRBV6-3 and TRBJ2-7; the match to TRBD1 covers 9 bases. J gave up 5 bases and V 6 bases, and 14 bases lay outside the gene matches. Germline CDR1 is MNHEY and CDR2 is SVGEGT. The CDR3 contains 16 residues. The covered CDR3 bases are TGTGCCAGCAGCCAACCCCCGGGACAGGGTATCGACGAG. It codes for CASSQPPGQGIDE. The whole CDR3 reads CASSQPPGQGIDEQYF.

This clone was seen many times. Read data end 3 residues before the CDR3 end; the end is taken from the germline J gene. The J gene is TRBJ2-3, the V gene TRBV6-2 or TRBV6-3; 7 bases agree with TRBD1. J gave up 2 bases and V 2 bases, and 4 bases lay outside the gene matches. Germline values: CDR1 MNHEY, CDR2 SVGEGT. This CDR3 has 15 amino acids. CDR3 residues: CASSYAGTATDTQYF. Partial CDR3 DNA: TGTGCCAGCAGTTACGCCGGGACAGCCACAGATACG.

At least ten counts were recorded for this clone. The read halts 3 residues ahead of the CDR3 end, with the missing end drawn from the germline J gene. The chain is built from TRBV11-2 and TRBJ2-7, with 9 bases aligning to TRBD1. There are 14 residues in the CDR3. The V gene end was trimmed by 5 bases and the J gene end by 5 bases; junction bases not matched to a gene: 7. CDR1 and CDR2 from the germline V gene are SGHAT and FQNNGV. CDR3 residues: CASSPWTGEDEQYF. CDR3 bases read: TGTGCCAGCAGCCCTTGGACAGGGGAGGACGAG. The variable domain in full, with the rest retrieved from reference TRBV11-2 and TRBJ2-7, is EAGVAQSPRYKIIEKRQSVAFWCNPISGHATLYWYQQILGQGPKLLIQFQNNGVVDDSQLPKDRFSAERLKGVDSTLKIQPAKLEDSAVYLCASSPWTGEDEQYFGPGTRLTVT.

This clone was recorded many times. The read gets to within 3 residues of the CDR3 end, and the germline J gene fills in the rest. The rearrangement joins TRBV6-2 or TRBV6-3 to TRBJ2-7; D uncertain. CDR3 size: 11 residues. In germline, CDR1 is MNHEY, CDR2 SVGEGT. V was cut by 8 bases and J by 4 bases, with 9 bases left in between. The DNA read from the CDR3 is TGTGCCAGCCGGGTAGCTTACGAG. This encodes CASRVAYE. The whole CDR3 sequence is CASRVAYEQYF.

In its sample, this clone was seen many times. The read finishes 3 residues shy of the CDR3 end, and the germline J gene is used to complete it. The chain employs TRBV18 and TRBJ2-7; maybe TRBD1 (5 bases). V lost 6 bases to trimming and J lost 4 bases, with 16 bases between them. CDR1 and CDR2 (germline): KGHSH, LQKENI. This CDR3 has 14 amino acids. CDR3 in amino acids: CASSLGRASYEQYF. Incomplete CDR3 DNA: TGTGCCAGCTCCCTTGGCAGGGCGTCTTACGAG.

In its sample, this clone was seen many times. This chain's CDR3 is CASSLKGGSNQPQHF. Incomplete CDR3 DNA: TGTGCCAGCAGCCTAAAAGGGGGCAGCAATCAGCCC. The chain combines TRBV7-6 with TRBJ1-5; 7 bases fit TRBD1. Read sequence stops 3 residues before the CDR3 end, and the germline J gene provides the missing end. The CDR3 is made up of 15 amino acids. Per germline, CDR1 SGHVS and CDR2 FNYEAQ. After removal of 5 bases from V and 1 base from J, the junction contained 5 bases not matched to a gene.

This clone has a count of ten or more. Sequence at one end of the junction differs from germline and may be a read error. The read terminates 3 residues ahead of where the CDR3 ends, so the germline J gene completes it. The rearrangement links TRBV4-2 to TRBJ2-5, with D unclear. The germline V gene has CDR1 LGHNA and CDR2 YNFKEQ. CDR3 length: 13 amino acids. The CDR3 DNA, read in part, is TGCGCCAGCAGCCAAGGGCGGCTAGAGACC. This codes for CASSQGRLET. The whole CDR3 reads CASSQGRLETQYF.

This clone was picked up many times. The CDR3 extends 3 residues past the end of the read, so its final part is completed from the germline J gene. The gene calls are TRBV20-1 and TRBJ1-4, with D possibly matching TRBD1 (6 bases). The germline V gene encodes CDR1 DFQATT and CDR2 SNEGSKA (reference sequence). The CDR3 loop spans 16 amino acids. The V gene lost 2 bases and the J gene lost 3 bases, with 16 bases spanning the gap. Incomplete CDR3 DNA: TGCAGTGCTAGAAAAGCGGGGGGGCAGTCTAATGAAAAA. Translated: CSARKAGGQSNEK. The whole CDR3 sequence is CSARKAGGQSNEKLFF.

This clone has at least ten counts. The missing CDR3 end, 3 residues past where the read stops, is filled in from the germline J gene. The rearrangement joins TRBV2 to TRBJ2-3, with D possibly matching TRBD1 (5 bases). Trimming left V 1 base short and J 2 bases short, with 16 bases between. CDR3 length: 17 residues. Germline CDR1 reads SNHLY; CDR2 reads FYNNEI. CDR3 DNA (partial): TGTGCCAGCAGTGAAGGCTCCGGCAGGGTGATCACAGATACG. Its translation: CASSEGSGRVITDT. In full, the CDR3 is CASSEGSGRVITDTQYF.

This clone occurred many times. The read stops 3 residues short of the end of the CDR3; the missing end is completed from the germline J gene. V is TRBV29-1 and J is TRBJ2-7; tentatively, D is TRBD2 (6 bases). Germline values: CDR1 SQVTM, CDR2 ANQGSEA. The V and J ends lost 7 bases and 2 bases respectively, with 18 bases between them. This CDR3 contains 14 residues. CDR3: CSALSGTSTYEQYF. CDR3 DNA, as far as it was read: TGCAGCGCCCTATCCGGGACTTCCACCTACGAG.

This clone has a count of ten or more. The read ends 3 residues shy of where the CDR3 ends; the end is completed using the germline J gene. The V gene is TRBV20-1, the J gene TRBJ2-5; 9 bases line up with TRBD2. Germline loops: CDR1 DFQATT, CDR2 SNEGSKA (reference sequence). J was trimmed by 4 bases and V by 5 bases; bases with no gene match: 11. This CDR3 region has 15 residues. The sequenced part of the CDR3 DNA is TGCAGTGCTGGGGACTTAGCGGGGGTCAGAGAGACC. As protein: CSAGDLAGVRET. The whole CDR3 sequence is CSAGDLAGVRETQYF.

This clone was observed many times. Coverage ceases 3 residues before the CDR3 finishes, and the germline J gene fills in the end. The V and J genes are TRBV6-2 or TRBV6-3 and TRBJ2-1, with D perhaps matching TRBD2 (6 bases). Trimming pared 10 bases from V and 5 bases from J, leaving 12 bases between. The CDR3 runs 12 residues. Germline CDR1 reads MNHEY; CDR2 reads SVGEGT. The CDR3 loop reads CATGTEDNEQFF. Partial CDR3 DNA: TGTGCCACCGGGACTGAGGACAATGAG.

This clone was recorded a few times. Read sequence stops 3 residues before the CDR3 end, and the germline J gene provides the missing end. The J gene is TRBJ2-7, the V gene TRBV20-1, with 11 bases matching TRBD2. The length of the CDR3 is 14 residues. Germline trimming cut 5 bases from V and 2 bases from J; bases unmatched to any gene: 5. From germline, CDR1 is DFQATT and CDR2 SNEGSKA (reference sequence). CDR3 DNA, as far as it was read: TGCAGTGCTCCTAGCGGGAGGCCCCCCTACGAG. Its protein product is CSAPSGRPPYE. The full-length CDR3 reads as CSAPSGRPPYEQYF.

This clone was seen at least ten times. The read terminates 3 residues before the CDR3 end, so the remaining end is supplied by the germline J gene. This sequence joins TRBV4-2 and TRBJ2-7; 13 bases agree with TRBD2. After removal of 4 bases from V and 0 bases from J, the junction contained 12 bases not matched to a gene. The CDR3 is 19 residues long. The germline V gene has CDR1 LGHNA and CDR2 YNFKEQ. CDR3 DNA, as far as it was read: TGTGCCAGCAGCCCGGACGGGGGACTAGCGGGAAGTGTCTCCTACGAG. This codes for CASSPDGGLAGSVSYE. The full CDR3 sequence reads CASSPDGGLAGSVSYEQYF.

This clone appeared many times. Read data end 3 residues before the CDR3 end; the end is taken from the germline J gene. This rearrangement joins TRBV5-4 to TRBJ1-4; D may be TRBD1 (5 bases). Trimming removed 4 bases from V and 7 bases from J, with 11 bases in between. The CDR3 has 13 residues. Looked up from germline, CDR1 is SGHNT and CDR2 is YYREEE (reference sequence). CDR3 loop: CASSVDRAEKLFF. CDR3 bases read: TGTGCCAGCAGCGTTGACAGAGCTGAAAAA.

In its sample, this clone was seen many times. The CDR3 is cut off 3 residues early in the read; its end comes from the germline J gene. This chain links TRBV5-1 with TRBJ2-3; D gene unclear. This CDR3 region has 14 residues. Germline V gene sequence: CDR1 SGHRS, CDR2 YFSETQ. Trimming cost V 0 bases and J 0 bases, with 5 bases left between them. The CDR3 DNA, read in part, is TGCGCCAGCAGCTTGGATTCTAGCACAGATACG. Translated, it gives CASSLDSSTDT. The CDR3 reads in full as CASSLDSSTDTQYF.

This clone was counted ten times or more. The read ends 3 residues before the CDR3 terminus; that terminus is restored from the germline J gene. This chain joins TRBV20-1 and TRBJ1-2; D gene ambiguous. The CDR3 is 12 residues long. Trimming pared 3 bases from V and 0 bases from J, leaving 5 bases between. CDR1 and CDR2 from the germline V gene are DFQATT and SNEGSKA (reference sequence). The sequenced CDR3 bases are TGCAGTGCTAGGTTTACTAACTATGGC. Its protein is CSARFTNYG. The whole CDR3 region reads CSARFTNYGYTF.